This T cell receptor beta chain was identified in a study of breast tumors, draining lymph nodes, adjacent tissues. Study conclusions and caveats: The data were judged consistent with most tumor T cells coming from lymph node and expanding in tumor.

TCRdb analysed the multiplex PCR reads with MiXCR anew, one entry per CDR3 protein. Of 75,000 to 100,000 distinct CDR3 sequences listed, roughly 19% are singletons. This clonotype was seen only a few times. Its target is not known. Axillary draining lymph nodes of breast cancer patients supplied the node samples. The sequencing sample was made of axillary lymph node tissue. The TCR originated in a female donor with breast cancer. Some clones in this sample may be carry-over from other donors' samples.

CDR3 nucleotide sequence: TGTGCCAGCCATTCGGGGGATCAGCCCCAGCATTTT. Protein: CASHSGDQPQHF. The chain recombines TRBV28 with TRBJ1-5, with D perhaps TRBD1 (5 bases). Germline loops: CDR1 MDHEN, CDR2 SYDVKM. V was shortened by 8 bases and J by 5 bases, with 10 bases between the two germline ends. This CDR3 contains 12 residues.